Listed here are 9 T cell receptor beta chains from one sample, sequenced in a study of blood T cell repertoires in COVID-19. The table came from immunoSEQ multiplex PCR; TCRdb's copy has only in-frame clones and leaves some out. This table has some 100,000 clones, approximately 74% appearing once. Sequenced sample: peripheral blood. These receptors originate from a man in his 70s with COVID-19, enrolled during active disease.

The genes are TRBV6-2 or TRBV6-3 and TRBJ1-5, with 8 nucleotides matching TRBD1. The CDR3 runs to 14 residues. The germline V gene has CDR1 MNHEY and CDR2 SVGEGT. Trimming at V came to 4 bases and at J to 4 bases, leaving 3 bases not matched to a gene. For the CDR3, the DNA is TGTGCCAGCAGTTGGACAGGGCCTAATCAGCCCCAGCATTTT. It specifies CASSWTGPNQPQHF.

CDR3 DNA: TGTGCCAGCACAGGACAGGGCAGATCGACCTACGAGCAGTACTTC. Translated, it gives CASTGQGRSTYEQYF. This sequence joins TRBV28 and TRBJ2-7; 8 nucleotides align to TRBD1. The CDR3 length is 15 residues. CDR1 is MDHEN and CDR2 is SYDVKM in the germline V gene. The V segment lost 7 bases and the J segment 2 bases; nucleotides outside the gene matches: 10.

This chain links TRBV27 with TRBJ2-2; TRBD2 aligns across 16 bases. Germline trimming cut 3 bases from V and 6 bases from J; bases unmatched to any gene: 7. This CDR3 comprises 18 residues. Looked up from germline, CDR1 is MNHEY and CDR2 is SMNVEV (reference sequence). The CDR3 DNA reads TGTGCCAGCAGTTTCGCGGGACTAGCGGGAGGGCGGGCCGGGGAGCTGTTTTTT. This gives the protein CASSFAGLAGGRAGELFF.

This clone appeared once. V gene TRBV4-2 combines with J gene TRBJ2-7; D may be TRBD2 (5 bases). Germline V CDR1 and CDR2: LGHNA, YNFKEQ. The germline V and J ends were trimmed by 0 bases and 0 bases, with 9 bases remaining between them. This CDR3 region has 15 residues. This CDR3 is CASSQEGDYSYEQYF. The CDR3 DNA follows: TGTGCCAGCAGCCAAGAGGGAGACTACTCCTACGAGCAGTACTTC.

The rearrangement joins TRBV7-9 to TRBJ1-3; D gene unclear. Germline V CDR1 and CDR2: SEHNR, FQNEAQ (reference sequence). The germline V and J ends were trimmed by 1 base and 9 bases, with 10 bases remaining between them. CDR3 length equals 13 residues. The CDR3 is CASSLVEGPTIYF. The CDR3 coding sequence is TGTGCCAGCAGCTTAGTGGAGGGCCCCACCATATATTTT.

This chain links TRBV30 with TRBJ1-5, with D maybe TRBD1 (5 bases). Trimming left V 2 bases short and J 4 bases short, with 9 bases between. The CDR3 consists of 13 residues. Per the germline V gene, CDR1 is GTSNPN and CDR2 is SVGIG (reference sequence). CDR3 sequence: CAWSRPGNQPQHF. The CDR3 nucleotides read TGTGCCTGGAGTAGGCCAGGGAATCAGCCCCAGCATTTT.

CDR3: CASNRGTSEAFF. Here the CDR3 DNA reads TGTGCCAGTAACAGGGGGACGAGTGAAGCTTTCTTT. The chain recombines TRBV19 with TRBJ1-1, with TRBD1 matching over 8 bases. CDR3 length: 12 amino acids. J lost 7 bases, V lost 7 bases, and 5 bases had no gene match. CDR1 is LNHDA and CDR2 is SQIVND in the germline V gene (reference sequence).

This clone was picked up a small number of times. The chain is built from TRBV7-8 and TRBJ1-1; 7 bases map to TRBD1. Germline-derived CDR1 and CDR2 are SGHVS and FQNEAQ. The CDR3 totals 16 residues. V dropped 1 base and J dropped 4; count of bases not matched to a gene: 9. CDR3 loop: CASSLDRAGGGTEAFF. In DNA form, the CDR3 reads TGTGCCAGCAGCTTAGACCGAGCAGGGGGAGGCACTGAAGCTTTCTTT.

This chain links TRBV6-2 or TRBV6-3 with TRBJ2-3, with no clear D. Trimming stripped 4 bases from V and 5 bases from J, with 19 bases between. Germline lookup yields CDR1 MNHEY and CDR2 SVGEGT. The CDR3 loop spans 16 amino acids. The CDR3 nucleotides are TGTGCCAGCAGTTTATATCCCCCGGTCGGTGGAGATACGCAGTATTTT. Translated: CASSLYPPVGGDTQYF.